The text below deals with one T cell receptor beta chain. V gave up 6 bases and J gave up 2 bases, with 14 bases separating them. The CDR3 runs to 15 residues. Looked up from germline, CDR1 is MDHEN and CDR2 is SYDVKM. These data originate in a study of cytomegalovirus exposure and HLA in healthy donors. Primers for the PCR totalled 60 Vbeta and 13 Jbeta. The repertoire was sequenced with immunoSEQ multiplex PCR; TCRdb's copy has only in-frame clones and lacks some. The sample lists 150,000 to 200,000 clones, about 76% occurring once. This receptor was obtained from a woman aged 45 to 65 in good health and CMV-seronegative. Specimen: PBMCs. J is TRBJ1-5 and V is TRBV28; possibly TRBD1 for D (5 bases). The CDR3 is CASRMTVHGNQPQHF. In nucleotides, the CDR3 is TGTGCCAGCAGGATGACAGTGCACGGCAATCAGCCCCAGCATTTT.